What follows are 13 T cell receptor beta chains derived from one specimen sequenced in a study of OX40 agonist ivuxolimab in advanced cancers. Method: immunoSEQ multiplex PCR; TCRdb's copy keeps in-frame clones and lacks some. The table records approximately 33,000 clones, less than 90% of them present only once. The sequencing used CD4+ or CD8+ T cells sorted from blood, collected in a trial of the OX40 agonist ivuxolimab. The receptor set was obtained from an adult with an advanced solid tumor such as melanoma, head and neck, liver or kidney cancer.

About this clone: Additional DNA sequences in this sample encode the identical CDR3. V usage is TRBV7-2 and J usage is TRBJ2-7; D is uncertain. The V and J ends lost 1 base and 1 base respectively, with 2 bases between them. The CDR3 runs 12 residues. CDR1 is SGHTA, CDR2 FQGNSA, per germline. This CDR3 reads CASSLGSYEQYF. The CDR3 bases are TGTGCCAGCAGCTTAGGGTCCTACGAGCAGTACTTC.

CDR3 sequence (DNA): TGTGCCAGCAGTTTATTGGGCGGGAGTATTTACGAGCAGTACTTC. Its translation: CASSLLGGSIYEQYF. The J gene is TRBJ2-7, the V gene TRBV27, with 7 nucleotides matching TRBD2. V lost 1 base to trimming and J lost 4 bases; unmatched junction nucleotides: 7. This CDR3 has 15 amino acids. CDR1 MNHEY and CDR2 SMNVEV come from the germline V gene (reference sequence).

The chain links TRBV4-1 to TRBJ2-1; D not certain. Deletions cut 0 bases from V and 11 bases from J, with 8 bases between. Germline V CDR1 and CDR2: MGHRA, YSYEKL. The CDR3 covers 12 residues. As DNA, the CDR3 is TGCGCCAGCAGCCAAGATGTCCGTCAGCAGTTCTTC. As protein: CASSQDVRQQFF.

V is TRBV9 and J is TRBJ2-1, with 7 bases that match TRBD1. CDR1 and CDR2 from the germline V gene are SGDLS and YYNGEE. This CDR3 has 15 residues. V trimming: 2 bases; J trimming: 5 bases; junction bases outside the gene matches: 7. The CDR3 DNA sequence: TGTGCCAGCAGCGTCGACAGGGTGGGCAACAATGAGCAGTTCTTC. It translates to CASSVDRVGNNEQFF.

This clone was seen once. The chain carries TRBV6-6 and TRBJ2-7; a weak D match, TRBD1 (5 bases). V lost 0 bases and J lost 5, with 8 bases in between. This CDR3 has 13 residues. Germline CDR1 is MNHNY and CDR2 is SVGAGI (reference sequence). CDR3 sequence reads: CASSYSGDDEQYF. CDR3 nucleotide sequence: TGTGCCAGCAGTTACTCAGGGGATGACGAGCAGTACTTC.

The chain employs TRBV15 and TRBJ2-7, with 10 bases fitting TRBD1. The germline CDR1 and CDR2 sequences are LNHNV and YYDKDF (reference sequence). This CDR3 comprises 17 residues. V dropped 0 bases and J dropped 6; count of bases not matched to a gene: 11. The CDR3 protein is CATSRDLRQGAIGEQYF. The CDR3 DNA reads as TGTGCCACCAGCAGAGATCTGCGACAGGGGGCGATAGGCGAGCAGTACTTC.

CDR3 loop: CASSRGGLYEQYF. The CDR3 DNA is TGTGCCAGCAGCCGAGGGGGGCTTTACGAGCAGTACTTC. V and J are TRBV5-6 and TRBJ2-7; D assignment may be TRBD1 or TRBD2 (6 bases each). The germline V and J ends were trimmed by 4 bases and 4 bases, with 12 bases remaining between them. The CDR3 loop spans 13 amino acids. Per germline, CDR1 SGHDT and CDR2 YYEEEE.

The CDR3 region has the DNA TGTGCCAGCAGCTTAGGGGGAGTGTCATTCCATGAAAACATTCAGTACTTC. Amino acids: CASSLGGVSFHENIQYF. This chain connects TRBV7-8 to TRBJ2-4; TRBD2 might be the D (5 bases). This CDR3 comprises 17 residues. The germline CDR1 and CDR2 sequences are SGHVS and FQNEAQ. Trimming removed 1 base at V and 5 bases at J, with 18 bases between.

The V call is TRBV27, the J call TRBJ2-1; 9 bases line up with TRBD2. The CDR3 covers 16 residues. J gave up 6 bases and V 4 bases, and 10 bases lay outside the gene matches. The germline gives CDR1 MNHEY, CDR2 SMNVEV (reference sequence). The chain's CDR3 is CASSYLGLAGPNEQFF. CDR3 sequence (DNA): TGTGCCAGCAGTTATTTGGGACTAGCTGGCCCCAATGAGCAGTTCTTC.

The V and J genes are TRBV5-6 and TRBJ1-2; perhaps TRBD1 as D (5 bases). V was trimmed by 0 bases and J by 8 bases, leaving 17 bases between them. CDR1 is SGHDT and CDR2 is YYEEEE in the germline V gene. The CDR3 totals 15 residues. CDR3 region: CASSLAEGRRGGYTF. The CDR3 DNA follows: TGTGCCAGCAGCTTGGCGGAGGGACGGCGTGGCGGCTACACCTTC.

V usage is TRBV7-9 and J usage is TRBJ1-3; TRBD1 might be the D (6 bases). The CDR3 spans 13 residues. Per germline, CDR1 SEHNR and CDR2 FQNEAQ (reference sequence). The V end was cut by 5 bases, the J end by 11 bases, with 16 bases between. CDR3 DNA sequence: TGTGCCAGCAGCGGGGGAGGGGACACCTCCATATATTTT. Residues: CASSGGGDTSIYF.

The chain joins TRBV7-6 to TRBJ2-7, with TRBD1 identical over 9 bases. CDR1 is SGHVS and CDR2 is FNYEAQ in the germline V gene. The CDR3 contains 14 residues. V was clipped by 5 bases and J by 5 bases; unmatched bases: 7. In DNA, the CDR3 is TGTGCCAGCAGCATTGACAGGGGGGGCGACGAGCAGTACTTC. As protein: CASSIDRGGDEQYF.

The V call is TRBV4-1, the J call TRBJ2-5; D gene ambiguous. The DNA end favors TRBJ2-7, so the J call may be wrong. Germline CDR1 reads MGHRA; CDR2 reads YSYEKL. The CDR3 totals 13 residues. The CDR3 DNA reads as TGCGCCAGCAGCCAAGGGGACTCCTACGAGCAGTACTTC. Its translation: CASSQGDSYEQYF.